Below, one T cell receptor (beta chain) is given with its context. UMIs were included in TCR beta cDNA generated by 5'RACE template switching. Following a re-call of the 5' RACE reads, TCRdb has one entry per CDR3 protein and lacks DNA. Its table lists 300,000 to 450,000 distinct CDR3 sequences. This sample is part of a study of T cells expressing NK-cell markers. Study-level background: Repertoire data for TCR beta were derived from sorted T cells (CD3+CD56+NKG2C+, CD3+CD56+NKG2C- and CD3+CD56-NKG2C+).

Germline V lookup: CDR1 SGDLS, CDR2 YYNGEE. This CDR3 comprises 15 residues. J is TRBJ2-3 and V is TRBV9; no DNA is available, so the TRBD2 call from TCRdb remains unchecked. This sequence was found in a man aged 18-70 years in good health. Specimen: blood T cells: a sorted CD56 or NKG2C T cell subset, CD4+ or CD8+ T cells, or bulk PBMC T cells (not recorded which). This CDR3 reads CASSSASGGPDTQYF.